This entry is about one T cell receptor beta chain. Antigen specificity is unknown. The PCR contained 60 Vbeta and 13 Jbeta primers. Repertoires were generated with immunoSEQ multiplex PCR, while TCRdb's copy carries only in-frame clones and drops some. The sample lists roughly 140,000 clones, roughly 80% occurring once. The sample is drawn from a study of cytomegalovirus exposure and HLA in healthy donors. The study's findings and limits: The likely origin of a cluster of highly shared sequence variants was a sequencing artifact.

J was trimmed by 7 bases and V by 2 bases; bases with no gene match: 2. The CDR3 spans 14 residues. Germline V CDR1 and CDR2: LGHNT, FRNRAP. V usage is TRBV12-5 and J usage is TRBJ2-1; 10 bases agree with TRBD2. This sequence was found in a woman in her forties in good health and CMV-seropositive. The sample consisted of PBMCs. The CDR3 DNA follows: TGTGCTAGTGGTTTGCTAGCGGGGGTGAATGAGCAGTTCTTC. Residues: CASGLLAGVNEQFF.